This TCR beta chain was captured by sequencing in a study of cytomegalovirus exposure and HLA in healthy donors. Notes on this clone: Its target is not known.

The CDR3 runs 15 residues. Germline V gives CDR1 MNHEY, CDR2 SMNVEV (reference sequence). V lost 0 bases to trimming and J lost 4 bases; unmatched junction nucleotides: 5. Primers: 60 Vbeta forward and 13 Jbeta reverse. Source study methods: Later, roughly 86 million unique TCR beta chains were counted in an analysis, and about 10 million of them were shared. Method: immunoSEQ multiplex PCR; TCRdb's copy keeps in-frame clones and lacks some. V and J calls plus clone size are reproduced from that table; the DNA served to infer D and trimming. This sample has about 140,000 clones; almost 85% occur once, and the top ten carry approximately 3.2%. Whole-study findings and limits: Analysis was performed later, and it showed HLA-associated TCR beta chains to be more clonally expanded than equally common others. There were several of the most significant clusters that appeared linked to common viral pathogens in a later analysis. Specificity for CMV antigens was confirmed in vitro for a few of the CMV-associated chains.

This chain links TRBV27 with TRBJ2-7, with TRBD2 matching over 8 bases. This TCR came from a man younger than 35 in good health and CMV-seropositive. The material sequenced was PBMCs. The CDR3 region is CASSLSSGRGYEQYF. DNA of the CDR3: TGTGCCAGCAGTTTATCGAGCGGGAGAGGGTACGAGCAGTACTTC.